This T cell receptor beta chain is drawn from a study of vaccination and CD4 T cells after COVID-19. At the level of the study: In the convalescent cohort, there were six males and four females, two of them Hispanic.

An Oncomine TCR Beta short-read assay was used to sequence the DNA from cultured CD4+ T cells. Investigators obtained genomic DNA by extraction from cultured CD4+ T cells. TCRdb re-called the PCR reads through MiXCR, storing one row per CDR3 protein. This sample has 11,000 or so distinct CDR3 sequences, with approximately 60% found just once. Study-wide results and caveats: From a median of about 20 to 40, SARS-CoV-2-reactive clonotypes increased, though not significantly.

Turning to this clonotype: What it binds is unknown.

Described treatment: approximately 9-day PBMC culture with coronavirus spike peptide pools or control peptides (ViraFEST assay). The CDR3 runs to 13 residues. Trimming took off 5 bases at V and 1 base at J, with 8 bases between the two ends. Per the germline V gene, CDR1 is SGHTA and CDR2 is FQGTGA. Input material: CD4+ T cells from blood, cultured in vitro. The sequence was collected from a human donor who had recovered from COVID-19. The chain carries TRBV7-3 and TRBJ1-1; TRBD1 might be the D (5 bases). CDR3 nucleotides: TGTGCCAGCAGCCAACAGGAGAACACTGAAGCTTTCTTT. This gives the protein CASSQQENTEAFF.